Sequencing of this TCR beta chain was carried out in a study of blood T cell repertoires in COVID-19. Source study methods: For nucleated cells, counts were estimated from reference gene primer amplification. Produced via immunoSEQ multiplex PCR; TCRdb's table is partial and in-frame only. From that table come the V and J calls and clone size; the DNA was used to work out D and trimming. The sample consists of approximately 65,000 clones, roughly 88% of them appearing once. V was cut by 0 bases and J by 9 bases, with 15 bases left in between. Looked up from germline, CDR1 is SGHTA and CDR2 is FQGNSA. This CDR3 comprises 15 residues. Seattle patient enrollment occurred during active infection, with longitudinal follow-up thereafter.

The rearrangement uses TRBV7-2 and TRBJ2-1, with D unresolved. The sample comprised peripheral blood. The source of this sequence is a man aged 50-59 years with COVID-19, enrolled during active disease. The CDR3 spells CASSLAGSVRLEQFF. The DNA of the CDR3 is TGTGCCAGCAGCTTAGCCGGGTCAGTACGCCTTGAGCAGTTCTTC.